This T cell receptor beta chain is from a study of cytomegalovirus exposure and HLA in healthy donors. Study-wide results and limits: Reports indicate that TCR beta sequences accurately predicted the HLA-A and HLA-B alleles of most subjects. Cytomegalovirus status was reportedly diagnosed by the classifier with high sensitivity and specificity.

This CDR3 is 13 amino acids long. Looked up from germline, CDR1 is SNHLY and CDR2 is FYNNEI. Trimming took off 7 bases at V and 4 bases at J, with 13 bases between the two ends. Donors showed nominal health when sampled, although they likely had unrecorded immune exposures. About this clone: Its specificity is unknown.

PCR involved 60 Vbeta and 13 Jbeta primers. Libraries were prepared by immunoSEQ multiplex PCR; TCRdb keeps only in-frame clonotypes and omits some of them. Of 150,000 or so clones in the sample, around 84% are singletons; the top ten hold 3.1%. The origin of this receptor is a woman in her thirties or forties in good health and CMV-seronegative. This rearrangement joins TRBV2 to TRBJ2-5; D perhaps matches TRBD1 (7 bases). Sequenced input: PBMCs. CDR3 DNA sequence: TGTGCCAGCAACCAGCAGGGGGGAGAGACCCAGTACTTC. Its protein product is CASNQQGGETQYF.